This T cell receptor (beta chain) is from a study of Ad26.COV2.S vaccination and SARS-CoV-2 variants. Documented treatment: 15 to 20 received Ad26.COV2.S at low or high dose, single or two shots; about 5 received placebo; per-sample allocation not given. Repertoires come from day 63 after the first vaccine or placebo injection. There are 11 residues in the CDR3. Trimming shortened V by 4 bases and J by 5 bases, and 5 bases separated the two germline ends. CDR1 is SNHLY, CDR2 FYNNEI, per germline. The assay was immunoSEQ multiplex PCR, and TCRdb's table has in-frame clones only and misses some. The table includes 300,000 to 400,000 clones, 87% detected once.

Here the sequenced sample was peripheral blood, taken in a trial of Ad26.COV2.S vaccine versus placebo. The rearrangement joins TRBV2 to TRBJ2-5; D not certain. The source is a person aged 18-60 years who received the Ad26.COV2.S COVID-19 vaccine or a placebo. The CDR3: CASSVGETQYF. The DNA for the CDR3 is TGTGCCAGCAGTGTTGGGGAGACCCAGTACTTC.